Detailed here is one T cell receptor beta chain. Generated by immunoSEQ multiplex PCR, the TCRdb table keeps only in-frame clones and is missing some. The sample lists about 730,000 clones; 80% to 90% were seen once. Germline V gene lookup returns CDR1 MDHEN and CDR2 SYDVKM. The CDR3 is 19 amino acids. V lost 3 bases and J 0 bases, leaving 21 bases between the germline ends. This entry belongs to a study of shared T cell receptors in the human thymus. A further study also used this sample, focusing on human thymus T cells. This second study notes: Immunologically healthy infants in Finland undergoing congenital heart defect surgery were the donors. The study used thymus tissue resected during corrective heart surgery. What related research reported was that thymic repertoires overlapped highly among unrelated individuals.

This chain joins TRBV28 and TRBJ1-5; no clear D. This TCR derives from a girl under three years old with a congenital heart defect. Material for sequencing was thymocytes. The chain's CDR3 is CASSLSAGWLFYSNQPQHF. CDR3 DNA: TGTGCCAGCAGTTTGAGTGCGGGGTGGCTTTTCTATAGCAATCAGCCCCAGCATTTT.